This TCR beta chain was captured in a study of blood T cell repertoires in COVID-19. Sequencing used immunoSEQ multiplex PCR; TCRdb keeps in-frame clones, though not all of them. The sample has 300,000 to 400,000 clones, 87% seen once. Per the germline V gene, CDR1 is DFQATT and CDR2 is SNEGSKA (reference sequence). This CDR3 comprises 10 residues. V lost 5 bases and J lost 4, with 6 bases in between. During active infection, Seattle patients enrolled and were then monitored through disease. The specimen sequenced was peripheral blood. This receptor was obtained from a woman aged 45-65 years with COVID-19, enrolled during active disease. The rearrangement links TRBV20-1 to TRBJ2-7; D remains unclear. The CDR3 DNA sequence: TGCAGTGCTGCCAGGTACGAGCAGTACTTC. The encoded protein is CSAARYEQYF.